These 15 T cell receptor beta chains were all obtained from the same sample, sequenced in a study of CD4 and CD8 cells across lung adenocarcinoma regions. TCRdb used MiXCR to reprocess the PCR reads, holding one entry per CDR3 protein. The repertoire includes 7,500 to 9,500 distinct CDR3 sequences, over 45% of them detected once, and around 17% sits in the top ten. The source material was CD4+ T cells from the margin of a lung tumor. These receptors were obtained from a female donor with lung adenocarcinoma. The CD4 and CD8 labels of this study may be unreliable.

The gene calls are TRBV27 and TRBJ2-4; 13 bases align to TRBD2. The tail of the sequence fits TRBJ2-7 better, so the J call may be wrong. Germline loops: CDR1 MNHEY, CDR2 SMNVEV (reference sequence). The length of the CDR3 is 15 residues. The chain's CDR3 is CASSRRLAGGDEQYF. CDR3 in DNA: TGTGCCAGCAGTCGGCGACTAGCGGGAGGAGACGAGCAGTACTTC.

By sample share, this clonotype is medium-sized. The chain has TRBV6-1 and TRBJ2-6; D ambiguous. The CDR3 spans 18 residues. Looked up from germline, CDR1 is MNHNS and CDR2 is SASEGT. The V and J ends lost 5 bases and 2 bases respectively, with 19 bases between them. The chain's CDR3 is CASSKFKRGVAGANVLTF. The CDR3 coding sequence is TGTGCCAGCAGTAAATTTAAACGTGGGGTTGCTGGGGCCAACGTCCTGACTTTC.

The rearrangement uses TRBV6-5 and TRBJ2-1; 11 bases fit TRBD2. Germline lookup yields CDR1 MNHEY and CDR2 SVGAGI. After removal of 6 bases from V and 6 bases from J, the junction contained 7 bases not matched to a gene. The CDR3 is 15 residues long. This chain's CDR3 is CASRFSGTSGNEQFF. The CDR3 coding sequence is TGTGCCAGCAGATTCTCCGGGACTAGCGGCAATGAGCAGTTCTTC.

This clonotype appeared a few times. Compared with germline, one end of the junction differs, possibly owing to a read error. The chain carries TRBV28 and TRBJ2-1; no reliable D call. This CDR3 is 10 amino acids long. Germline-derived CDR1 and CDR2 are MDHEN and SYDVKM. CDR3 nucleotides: TGTGCCCAGATAATTAAAAAAAAAAAATTT. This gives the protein CAQIIKKKKF.

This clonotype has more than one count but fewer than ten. The CDR3 loop reads CASSLSAVRPNEKLFF. DNA for the CDR3: TGTGCCAGCAGTTTATCGGCAGTTAGGCCTAATGAAAAACTGTTTTTT. The chain links TRBV27 to TRBJ1-4; D gene ambiguous. CDR1 is MNHEY and CDR2 is SMNVEV in the germline V gene (reference sequence). The CDR3 spans 16 residues. The V gene lost 0 bases and the J gene lost 3 bases, with 11 bases spanning the gap. The variable domain in full, with the rest retrieved from reference TRBV27 and TRBJ1-4, is EAQVTQNPRYLITVTGKKLTVTCSQNMNHEYMSWYRQDPGLGLRQIYYSMNVEVTDKGDVPEGYKVSRKEKRNFPLILESPSPNQTSLYFCASSLSAVRPNEKLFFGSGTQLSVL.

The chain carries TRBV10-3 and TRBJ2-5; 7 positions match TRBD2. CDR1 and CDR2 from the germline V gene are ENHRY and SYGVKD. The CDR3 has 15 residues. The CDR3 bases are TGTGGCACCAGTGATGGGGGGGGTGAGAGAGACACTCAGTACTTC. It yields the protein CGTSDGGGERDTQYF.

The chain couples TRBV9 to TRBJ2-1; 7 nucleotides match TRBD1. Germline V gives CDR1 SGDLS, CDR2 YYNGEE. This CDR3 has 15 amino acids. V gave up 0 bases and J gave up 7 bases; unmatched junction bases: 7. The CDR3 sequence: CASSVAGGRGNEQFF. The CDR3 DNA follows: TGTGCCAGCAGCGTAGCAGGGGGTAGGGGGAATGAGCAGTTCTTC.

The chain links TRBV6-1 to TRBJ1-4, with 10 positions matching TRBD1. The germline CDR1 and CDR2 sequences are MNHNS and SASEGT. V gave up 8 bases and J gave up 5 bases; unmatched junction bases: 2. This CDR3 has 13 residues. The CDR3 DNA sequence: TGTGCCAGCGGACAGGGGGTAAATGAAAAACTGTTTTTT. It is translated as CASGQGVNEKLFF.

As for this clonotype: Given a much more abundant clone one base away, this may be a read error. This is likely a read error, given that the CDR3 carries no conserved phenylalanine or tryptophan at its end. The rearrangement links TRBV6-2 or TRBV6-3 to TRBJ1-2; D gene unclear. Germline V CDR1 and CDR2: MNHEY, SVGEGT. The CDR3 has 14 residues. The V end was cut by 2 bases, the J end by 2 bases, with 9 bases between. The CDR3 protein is CASSYTDGNYGYTY. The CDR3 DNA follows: TGTGCCAGCAGTTACACGGACGGAAACTATGGCTACACCTAC.

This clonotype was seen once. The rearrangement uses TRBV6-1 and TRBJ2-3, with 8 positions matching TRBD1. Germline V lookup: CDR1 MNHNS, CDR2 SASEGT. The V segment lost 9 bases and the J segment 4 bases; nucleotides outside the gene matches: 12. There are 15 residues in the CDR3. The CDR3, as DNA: TGTGCCAGGAGAGAGGGGGGCAGGGGGCCAGATACGCAGTATTTT. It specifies CARREGGRGPDTQYF.

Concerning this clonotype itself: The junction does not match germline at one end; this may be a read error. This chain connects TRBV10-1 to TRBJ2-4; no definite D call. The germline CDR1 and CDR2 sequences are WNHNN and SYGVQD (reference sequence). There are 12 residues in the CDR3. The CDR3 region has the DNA TGCGCCAGCAGTGACGGTAAACCAAACCTGTTCTTC. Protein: CASSDGKPNLFF.

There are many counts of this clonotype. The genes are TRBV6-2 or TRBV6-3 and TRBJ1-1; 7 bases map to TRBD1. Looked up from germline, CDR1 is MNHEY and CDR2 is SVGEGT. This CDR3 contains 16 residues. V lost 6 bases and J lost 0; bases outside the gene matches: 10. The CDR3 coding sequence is TGTGCCAGCAGGGTACGACAGGGTGCGATGAACACTGAAGCTTTCTTT. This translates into CASRVRQGAMNTEAFF.

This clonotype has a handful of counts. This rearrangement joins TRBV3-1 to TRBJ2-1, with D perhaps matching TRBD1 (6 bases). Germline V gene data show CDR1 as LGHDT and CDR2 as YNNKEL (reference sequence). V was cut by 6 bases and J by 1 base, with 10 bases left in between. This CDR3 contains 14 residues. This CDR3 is CASSLRGSYNEQFF. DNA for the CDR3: TGTGCCAGCAGTCTCAGGGGTTCCTACAATGAGCAGTTCTTC.

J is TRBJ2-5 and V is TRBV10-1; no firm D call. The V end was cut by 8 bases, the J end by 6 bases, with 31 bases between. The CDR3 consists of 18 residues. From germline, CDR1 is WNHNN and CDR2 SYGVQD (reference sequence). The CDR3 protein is CASLGGLGTANLRKTQYF. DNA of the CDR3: TGCGCCAGCCTAGGTGGTTTGGGAACAGCGAACCTTCGGAAGACCCAGTACTTC.

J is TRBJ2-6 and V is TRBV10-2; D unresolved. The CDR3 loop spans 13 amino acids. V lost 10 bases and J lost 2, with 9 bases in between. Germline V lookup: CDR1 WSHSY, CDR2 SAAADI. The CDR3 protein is CATTYPGANVLTF. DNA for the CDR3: TGCGCCACCACTTATCCTGGGGCCAACGTCCTGACTTTC.